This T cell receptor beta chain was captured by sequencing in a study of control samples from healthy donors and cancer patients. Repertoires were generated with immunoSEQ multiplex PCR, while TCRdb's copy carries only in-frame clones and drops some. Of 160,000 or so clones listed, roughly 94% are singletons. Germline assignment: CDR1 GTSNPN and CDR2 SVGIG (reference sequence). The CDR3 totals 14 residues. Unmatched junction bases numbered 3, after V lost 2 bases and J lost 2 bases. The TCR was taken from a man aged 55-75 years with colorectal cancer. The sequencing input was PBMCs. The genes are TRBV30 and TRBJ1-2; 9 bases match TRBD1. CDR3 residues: CAWSLGTGNYGYTF. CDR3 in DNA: TGTGCCTGGAGTTTAGGGACAGGGAACTATGGCTACACCTTC.